This T cell receptor beta chain came from a study of cytomegalovirus exposure and HLA in healthy donors (TCRdb year 2017). At the level of the whole study: According to an earlier analysis of 550 to 750 of the donors, 150 million to 200 million T cells yielded 117 million unique TCR beta sequences and roughly 280 Gb of sequence data. An early release covering roughly 600 HLA-typed donors comprised approximately 290 gigabases of sequencing data and about 90 million unique TCR sequences. The genetic ancestry cluster associated with self-reported Caucasian donors included approximately 85% of the 300 to 400 genotyped donors. The study was designed to test whether signatures of past pathogen exposure could be identified by cataloging public T cell receptors. The T cell repertoires of several hundred subjects were profiled by immunosequencing and related to cytomegalovirus serostatus. In addition to the first cohort of 666 subjects, a separate validation cohort of approximately 120 different subjects was used. To predict cytomegalovirus infection status, the study combined high-throughput TCR immunosequencing, statistical association of individual TCRs with disease status, and machine learning. In a later analysis, previously published TCR beta repertoires from 550 to 700 donors were re-analyzed and high-resolution HLA genotyping was added so that TCR occurrence patterns could be studied. Rather than drawing on any new phenotypic data, the later analysis identified candidate immune exposures from TCR beta sequences and the way those sequences occurred across donors. In an earlier analysis of a few hundred of the donors, high-throughput TCR beta sequencing was used to judge whether each TCR beta V gene segment behaved as functional or pseudogenic. Donor age, sex, ethnicity and CMV serostatus were collected together with the repertoire data. In a later genetic analysis, genome-wide SNP genotypes for about three fifths of the 666 donors were used, and that subset was treated as a discovery cohort. Every discovery cohort repertoire had been produced on one sequencing platform. HLA typing covered class I and class II loci at four-digit resolution. Typing coverage differed by locus: A, B, C, DRB1 and DQB1 were typed in roughly 620-630 donors, DQA1 in about 500, DPA1 in around 580, and DPB1 in 400 to 480. Because of strong linkage in the cohort, roughly five DR-DQ haplotypes were treated as single units for association and clustering. On average, over 200,000 unique TCR beta nucleotide sequences were sequenced per donor among 398 genotyped donors of the cohort, with around 19% of those sequences being non-productive.

The research as a whole found: While some public TCRs were present in many individuals, most TCR sequences turned up only very rarely across donors. Some IMGT-functional V segments, including TRBV6-2 and TRBV6-3, could not be distinguished by the 87-base-pair reads and were therefore excluded. CMV serostatus was the only immune exposure information available for the cohort. The study gave a list of roughly 150 TCR beta chains associated with cytomegalovirus. In both the original and validation cohorts, the classifier was reported to diagnose cytomegalovirus status with high specificity and sensitivity. When HLA alleles, especially DR and DQ, strongly co-occurred, attributing TCR associations to individual alleles was difficult. A further reported finding was that TCR beta sequences accurately predicted the HLA-A and HLA-B alleles for most subjects in the first cohort. Broadly in line with IMGT annotations, most TCR beta V segments showed up in productive rearrangements about 87% or about 30% of the time in an earlier analysis of a few hundred of the donors. In a later analysis, most CMV-associated TCR beta chains were found to appear HLA-restricted, with HLA associations seemingly driven largely by CMV exposure. Compared with equally common non-associated chains, HLA-associated TCR beta chains in a later analysis were more clonally expanded and had lower generation probabilities. Only TCR beta chains were sequenced in this cohort, and the absence of alpha or paired-chain data limited detectable features. In a later analysis, several top co-occurrence clusters were reported to appear linked to parvovirus B19, influenza, CMV and Epstein-Barr virus. According to a later genetic analysis, donors in an Asian-associated ancestry cluster had fewer N-insertions in productive TCRs than the approximately 630-donor mean. Sequencing depth was assumed to be roughly uniform across donors in the presence/absence analyses, though that assumption may not hold. Correlated functional status among segregating V segments might be attributable to linkage disequilibrium, but an unknown experimental factor could not be ruled out. At a false discovery rate of 0.05, a later analysis linked around 17,000 TCR beta sequences to specific HLA alleles. Because counts were too low, roughly 17 rarely observed V segments, including chromosome 9 orphons, were left out of the earlier analysis of approximately 580 of the donors. Three of the identified cytomegalovirus-associated TCR beta chains were confirmed in vitro to be specific for cytomegalovirus antigens. In a later analysis, TCR association rates were found to vary across HLA loci, with the most associated TCRs seen for DRB1 alleles and the fewest for HLA-C alleles. A cluster of highly shared sequence variants was judged likely to represent a technical artifact of the sequencing pipeline. A later genetic analysis associated a missense DCLRE1C variant with V-gene and J-gene trimming of TCR beta chains, and an independent cohort replicated the association. According to the authors, the approach could potentially be generalized to other disease states and immunological phenotypes. Because HLA typing was unavailable for some donors at each locus, only the typed subset was used in association tests.

Worth noting for this clone: Its antigen remains unidentified. Base-call qualities are not available, and no considerably larger clone is one nucleotide away.

For CDR1 and CDR2, the germline V gene lists SNHLY and FYNNEI. From cysteine to phenylalanine, the CDR3 is 14 amino acids long. Just the 42-base CDR3 DNA is kept, in frame starting at base 1. The germline ends are 8 bases apart after V is trimmed by 4 bases and J by 2 bases. The cohort was made up of hundreds of healthy bone marrow donors. At the time of sampling, all cohort members were nominally healthy, though unrecorded immune exposures were likely present. The donor was CMV seronegative and belonged to the group of 352 seronegative cohort members. A peripheral blood sample was provided by each donor, and peripheral blood mononuclear cells were used for TCR beta sequencing. Genomic DNA extraction from the blood cell samples was performed with the Qiagen DNeasy Blood Extraction Kit. To prepare the library, the immunoSEQ multiplex PCR assay was applied. For the multiplex PCR, a mixture combining 60 forward primers for TCR Vbeta segments and 13 reverse primers for TCR Jbeta segments was used. The CDR3 region of rearranged TCR beta genes was amplified from genomic DNA with a multiplex PCR assay. Amplified TCR beta libraries were sequenced as 87-base-pair reads on the Illumina HiSeq System. Concerning the study's data processing: A later analysis tallied 75 million to 95 million unique TCR beta chains across the 666 repertoires, and about 10 million of those chains were shared by two or more donors. To remove PCR and sequencing errors, raw reads were error-corrected and collapsed into unique sequences using a nearest-neighbor algorithm that merged closely related sequences. V, D and J gene segments were assigned by aligning CDR3 sequences to IMGT reference sequences. For a sequence to be retained, at least a six-nucleotide match to both a V gene segment and a J gene segment was required. A rearrangement was called productive if the CDR3 had no stop codons and remained in frame with V and J, and every other rearrangement was called non-productive. Following IMGT convention, CDR3 was defined as the stretch from the second conserved V-encoded cysteine to the conserved J-encoded phenylalanine. Sequences without an unambiguous match to a single V gene segment were excluded from the earlier analysis of several hundred of the donors. In an earlier analysis of roughly 500 of the donors, V segments were called functional above 56.7% productive rearrangements and were called segregating when the between-donor standard deviation exceeded 5%. A statistical classification framework was built to diagnose cytomegalovirus status from the catalog of TCR beta chain sequences. A later analysis assigned V and J genes by comparing TCR nucleotide sequences with IMGT/GENE-DB human TR gene sequences. A later analysis assigned CDR3 sequences and most-parsimonious VDJ recombination scenarios with the TCRdist pipeline. In a later analysis, every TCR beta chain was defined by the combination of its CDR3 amino acid sequence and its V-gene family, and reads without a unique V-gene family were dropped. In a later analysis, some 600 highly shared, low-generation-probability nucleotide sequences were removed to address suspected cross-contamination and a sequencing artifact. For each public chain, a later analysis derived a clonal expansion index from normalized ranks of inferred template counts within each repertoire. A later analysis computed generation probabilities with a VDJ recombination model fitted to out-of-frame rearrangements, and checked the results against IGoR. In a later analysis, TCR-TCR, TCR-HLA and TCR-CMV co-occurrence was scored with hypergeometric tests, and a repertoire-size bias correction was applied to TCR pairs. To estimate false discovery rates, a later analysis permuted the HLA or CMV assignments 20 times. In a later analysis, co-occurring TCRs were grouped using DBSCAN, and TCRdist sequence similarity was added for clustering within HLA-allele-positive subsets. Repertoires with fewer than 30,000 or more than 120,000 public chains were left out of co-occurrence clustering, as were roughly five repertoires with anomalous nucleotide sharing. This is the immuneACCESS table as TCRdb keeps it, with only in-frame sequences that have V and J called. A part of the clones is gone; compared with another copy, unresolved V genes explain less than half, and the rest is unexplained. The DNA was the basis for D and trimming; V, J and clone size are from that table. The sample includes just over 150,000 clones, with roughly four fifths observed a single time. Under 4% of the sample lies in the top ten.

Here the chain combines TRBV2 and TRBJ1-4; the D gene cannot be resolved reliably. The specimen was PBMCs. The sequence came from a woman aged 35 to 49 in good health and CMV-seronegative. The nucleotides read TGTGCCAGCAGTGGGTTGAGTACTAATGAAAAACTGTTTTTT. Its product reads: CASSGLSTNEKLFF.